Shown below are 20 T cell receptor beta chains from a single sample sequenced in a study of vaccination effects on CD4 cells after COVID-19. ViraFEST used viral peptide pools to expand antigen-specific CD4+ T cells before sequencing. Cultured cells yielded isolated CD4+ T cells after less than 11 days. Of the BNT162b2 and mRNA-1273 vaccines, participants received two doses of one or the other. These receptors are not linked to any known antigen. Some clones are missing from TCRdb's copy, which holds only in-frame ones; the method was immunoSEQ multiplex PCR. The table records around 24,000 clones, over 70% of them present only once. The starting material was CD4+ T cells from PBMCs cultured with HCoV-NL63 spike peptides, obtained after COVID-19 vaccination. Receptor source: a human donor who received a COVID-19 vaccine.

The chain combines TRBV12-3 or TRBV12-4 with TRBJ1-2; D remains ambiguous. The V gene lost 7 bases and the J gene lost 9 bases, with 15 bases spanning the gap. This CDR3 is 12 amino acids long. The CDR3 is CASTNAGERYTF. CDR3 DNA sequence: TGTGCCAGCACTAATGCCGGGGAGCGCTACACCTTC.

The rearrangement links TRBV30 to TRBJ1-3; a weak D match, TRBD1 (5 bases). The germline gives CDR1 GTSNPN, CDR2 SVGIG (reference sequence). The CDR3 runs 16 residues. V was trimmed by 0 bases and J by 5 bases, leaving 17 bases between them. The CDR3 coding sequence is TGTGCCTGGAGTGTTCCAAGTTACAGGAGCAGAAACACCATATATTTT. This translates into CAWSVPSYRSRNTIYF.

This chain uses TRBV29-1 with TRBJ2-3, with D unresolved. V lost 4 bases to trimming and J lost 3 bases, with 11 bases between them. Germline V gene data show CDR1 as SQVTM and CDR2 as ANQGSEA. This CDR3 has 13 residues. The CDR3 coding sequence is TGCAGCGTTGGGCAGTTCGAGACAGATACGCAGTATTTT. Translated: CSVGQFETDTQYF.

This chain joins TRBV5-4 and TRBJ1-2; TRBD1 matches 7 bases. The length of the CDR3 is 14 residues. V lost 0 bases, J lost 8 bases, and 7 bases stayed unmatched. CDR1 and CDR2 (germline): SGHNT, YYREEE (reference sequence). The CDR3 region is CASSLDGTVGGYTF. The CDR3 DNA sequence: TGTGCCAGCAGCTTGGACGGGACAGTTGGAGGCTACACCTTC.

J is TRBJ2-2 and V is TRBV11-3; D is unresolved. The CDR3 has 15 residues. V lost 3 bases to trimming and J lost 0 bases, with 8 bases between them. Germline V gene lookup returns CDR1 SGHNT and CDR2 YENEEA. CDR3 sequence reads: CASSFDGTNTGELFF. CDR3 nucleotides: TGTGCCAGCAGCTTTGATGGAACGAACACCGGGGAGCTGTTTTTT.

A few counts support this clone. J is TRBJ2-2 and V is TRBV7-9, with 8 bases matching TRBD2. Germline V lookup: CDR1 SEHNR, CDR2 FQNEAQ (reference sequence). Losses at the gene ends were 5 bases for V and 1 base for J; bases not matched to a gene: 12. The CDR3 sequence is 18 residues long. The CDR3 is CASSRAGGASRNTGELFF. The DNA for the CDR3 is TGTGCCAGCAGCCGAGCCGGGGGGGCCTCACGGAACACCGGGGAGCTGTTTTTT.

This chain joins TRBV4-3 and TRBJ1-1; TRBD1 is a possible D gene (5 bases). This CDR3 has 15 residues. Trimming shortened V by 0 bases and J by 0 bases, and 8 bases separated the two germline ends. Germline values: CDR1 LGHNA, CDR2 YSLEER. The CDR3 DNA sequence: TGCGCCAGCAGCCAAGATCGACAGATGAACACTGAAGCTTTCTTT. Amino acids: CASSQDRQMNTEAFF.

This clone was detected only a few times. The genes are TRBV27 and TRBJ1-1; D remains ambiguous. Trimming took off 6 bases at V and 5 bases at J, with 7 bases between the two ends. The CDR3 is 11 residues long. Germline V lookup: CDR1 MNHEY, CDR2 SMNVEV (reference sequence). CDR3 DNA: TGTGCCAGCAGGGAGGGAACTGAAGCTTTCTTT. This translates into CASREGTEAFF.

This clone was counted only a few times. The chain recombines TRBV11-2 with TRBJ1-1; 7 bases are shared with TRBD1. V trimming: 5 bases; J trimming: 4 bases; junction bases outside the gene matches: 10. This CDR3 is 15 amino acids long. Germline V CDR1 and CDR2: SGHAT, FQNNGV. The DNA for the CDR3 is TGTGCCAGCAGCAGCGACAGGGTAGGGCTCACTGAAGCTTTCTTT. It encodes CASSSDRVGLTEAFF.

The chain couples TRBV27 to TRBJ2-3, with D possibly TRBD1 on 8 matching bases. The length of the CDR3 is 17 residues. Germline assignment: CDR1 MNHEY and CDR2 SMNVEV (reference sequence). Trimming left V 5 bases short and J 5 bases short, with 23 bases between. The CDR3 coding sequence is TGTGCCAGCAGTATCCTTGGACAGGGAGGGCCCCGAGATACGCAGTATTTT. The encoded protein is CASSILGQGGPRDTQYF.

J is TRBJ1-1 and V is TRBV15; TRBD1 matches at 12 bases. Germline assignment: CDR1 LNHNV and CDR2 YYDKDF (reference sequence). The CDR3 totals 17 residues. V gave up 5 bases and J gave up 1 base; unmatched junction bases: 8. The CDR3 loop is CATSGGQGATRNTEAFF. CDR3 DNA sequence: TGTGCCACCAGCGGGGGACAGGGGGCCACCCGGAACACTGAAGCTTTCTTT. Based on the CDR3 plus reference TRBV15 and TRBJ1-1, the full variable domain is DAMVIQNPRYQVTQFGKPVTLSCSQTLNHNVMYWYQQKSSQAPKLLFHYYDKDFNNEADTPDNFQSRRPNTSFCFLDIRSPGLGDTAMYLCATSGGQGATRNTEAFFGQGTRLTVV.

V gene TRBV5-1 combines with J gene TRBJ2-5; possible D gene TRBD1, 6 bases. Trimming cost V 4 bases and J 5 bases, with 15 bases left between them. This CDR3 comprises 14 residues. Germline CDR1 and CDR2: SGHRS and YFSETQ. This CDR3 is CASSPLGQMETQYF. The CDR3 DNA is TGCGCCAGCAGCCCCCTGGGACAAATGGAGACCCAGTACTTC.

CDR3 protein: CASSSRAGGYTF. DNA of the CDR3: TGTGCCAGTAGTAGCAGGGCCGGCGGCTACACCTTC. The V call is TRBV19, the J call TRBJ1-2; D might be TRBD1 (5 bases). Germline-derived CDR1 and CDR2 are LNHDA and SQIVND (reference sequence). The CDR3 sequence is 12 residues long. With 4 bases removed from V and 8 bases from J, the gap between germline ends came to 11 bases.

The CDR3 here is CASSTGTFYGYTF. For the CDR3, the DNA is TGTGCCAGCAGCACCGGGACTTTCTATGGCTACACCTTC. V and J are TRBV7-9 and TRBJ1-2, with D possibly matching TRBD1 (5 bases). Germline V gene lookup returns CDR1 SEHNR and CDR2 FQNEAQ (reference sequence). V was cut by 5 bases and J by 4 bases, with 11 bases left in between. The CDR3 sequence is 13 residues long. Complete variable domain (other parts from reference TRBV7-9 and TRBJ1-2): DTGVSQNPRHKITKRGQNVTFRCDPISEHNRLYWYRQTLGQGPEFLTYFQNEAQLEKSRLLSDRFSAERPKGSFSTLEIQRTEQGDSAMYLCASSTGTFYGYTFGSGTRLTVV.

The chain joins TRBV19 to TRBJ1-3, with TRBD1 matching 8 bases. Germline V gives CDR1 LNHDA, CDR2 SQIVND (reference sequence). This CDR3 contains 13 residues. The J segment lost 7 bases and the V segment lost 8 bases, leaving 7 bases of the junction unmatched. In DNA form, the CDR3 reads TGTGCCAGTTCCGAACAGGGGGGTAACACCATATATTTT. This translates into CASSEQGGNTIYF. The whole variable domain, remainder taken from reference TRBV19 and TRBJ1-3, is DGGITQSPKYLFRKEGQNVTLSCEQNLNHDAMYWYRQDPGQGLRLIYYSQIVNDFQKGDIAEGYSVSREKKESFPLTVTSAQKNPTAFYLCASSEQGGNTIYFGEGSWLTVV.

This chain joins TRBV12-3 or TRBV12-4 and TRBJ2-1, with TRBD2 as a possible D gene (6 bases). The CDR3 runs to 13 residues. V lost 5 bases and J lost 8, with 13 bases in between. In DNA, the CDR3 is TGTGCCAGCAGTCCTCGGGACTCGGATGAGCAGTTCTTC. Amino acid sequence: CASSPRDSDEQFF.

The chain uses TRBV3-1 (or the pseudogene TRBV3-2) and TRBJ2-1, with 7 bases identical to TRBD1. This CDR3 contains 14 residues. Per germline, CDR1 LGHDT and CDR2 YNNKEL (reference sequence). The V gene end was trimmed by 4 bases and the J gene end by 3 bases; junction bases not matched to a gene: 3. As DNA, the CDR3 is TGTGCCAGCAGCCCCCAGGGGGACTACAATGAGCAGTTCTTC. This encodes CASSPQGDYNEQFF.

V is TRBV3-1 (or the pseudogene TRBV3-2) and J is TRBJ1-2; TRBD1 agrees at 8 bases. This CDR3 has 15 residues. The germline V gene has CDR1 LGHDT and CDR2 YNNKEL (reference sequence). V lost 0 bases to trimming and J lost 5 bases; unmatched junction nucleotides: 5. The CDR3 sequence is CASSQDWQGAYGYTF. In DNA, the CDR3 is TGTGCCAGCAGCCAAGATTGGCAGGGGGCATATGGCTACACCTTC.

Notes on this clone: Compared with germline, one end of the junction differs, possibly owing to a read error. The rearrangement uses TRBV7-2 and TRBJ1-2; perhaps TRBD1 as D (5 bases). The germline V gene encodes CDR1 SGHTA and CDR2 FQGNSA. The CDR3 covers 12 residues. The CDR3 loop reads CASSLEKPKDTF. The CDR3 nucleotides read TGTGCCAGCAGCTTAGAGAAGCCCAAGGACACGTTC.

The rearrangement links TRBV14 to TRBJ2-1, with D perhaps matching TRBD1 (6 bases). V lost 6 bases and J 0 bases, leaving 15 bases between the germline ends. Germline CDR1 SGHDN, CDR2 FVKESK. The CDR3 is made up of 16 amino acids. CDR3 in amino acids: CASRDMRGSSYNEQFF. The CDR3 DNA reads TGTGCCAGCAGGGACATGAGGGGGAGCTCCTACAATGAGCAGTTCTTC. Full variable domain (missing parts from reference TRBV14 and TRBJ2-1): EAGVTQFPSHSVIEKGQTVTLRCDPISGHDNLYWYRRVMGKEIKFLLHFVKESKQDESGMPNNRFLAERTGGTYSTLKVQPAELEDSGVYFCASRDMRGSSYNEQFFGPGTRLTVL.